The source of this T cell receptor (beta chain) is a study of T cell responses to AZD1222 COVID-19 vaccine. Study observations and caveats: The donors showed a predominance of white British ancestry and of females, with possible underestimation of clonal diversity.

The method was immunoSEQ multiplex PCR; TCRdb's version includes in-frame clones alone and lacks a portion of them. The data hold around 170,000 clones, with approximately 90% observed a single time. This clone was counted only a few times. The antigen is not known. This clonotype was obtained from an adult in good health. The input for sequencing was peripheral blood, taken on day 0 of AZD1222 vaccination.

The CDR3 reads CASSRDRGTETEAFF. In DNA, the CDR3 is TGTGCCAGCAGCCGGGACAGGGGGACGGAGACTGAAGCTTTCTTT. The rearrangement uses TRBV11-3 and TRBJ1-1; 11 bases are a match to TRBD1. The CDR3 is 15 amino acids. With 5 bases clipped from V and 5 bases from J, the junction kept 7 bases outside the gene matches. Germline V gives CDR1 SGHNT, CDR2 YENEEA.